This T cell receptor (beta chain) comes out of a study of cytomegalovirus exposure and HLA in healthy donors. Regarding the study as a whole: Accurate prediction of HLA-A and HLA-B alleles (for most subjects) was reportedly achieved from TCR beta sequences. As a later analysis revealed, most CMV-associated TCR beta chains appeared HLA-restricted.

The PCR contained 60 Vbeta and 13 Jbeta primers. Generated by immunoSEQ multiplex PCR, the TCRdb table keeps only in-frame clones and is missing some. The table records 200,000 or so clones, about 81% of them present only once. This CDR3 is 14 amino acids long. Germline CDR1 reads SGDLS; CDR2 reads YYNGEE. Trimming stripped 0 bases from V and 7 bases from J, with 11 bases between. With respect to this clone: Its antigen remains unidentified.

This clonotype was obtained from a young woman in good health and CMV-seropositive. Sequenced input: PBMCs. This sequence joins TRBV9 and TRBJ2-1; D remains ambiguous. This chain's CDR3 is CASSVAWSQNEQFF. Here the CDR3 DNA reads TGTGCCAGCAGCGTAGCTTGGAGCCAGAATGAGCAGTTCTTC. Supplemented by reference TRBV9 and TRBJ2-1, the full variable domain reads DSGVTQTPKHLITATGQRVTLRCSPRSGDLSVYWYQQSLDQGLQFLIQYYNGEERAKGNILERFSAQQFPDLHSELNLSSLELGDSALYFCASSVAWSQNEQFFGPGTRLTVL.